Listed below are T cell receptor beta chains from one sample, sequenced in a study of neurological immune-mediated disorders. TCRdb used MiXCR to reprocess the 5' RACE reads, holding one entry per CDR3 protein. The sample carries tens of thousands of distinct CDR3 sequences, roughly 10% recorded once. Sample: PBMCs. Receptor source: a man in his sixties with HTLV-1-associated myelopathy (HAM/TSP). CDR3s include the opening cysteine and the closing phenylalanine or tryptophan. The D gene is left open where the match is weak. The size field is filled for only some rows; it gives once, few, many or a size class.

v_gene: TRBV4-2; abundance: many; j_gene: TRBJ1-2; d_gene: .; CDR3aa: CASSQDRATAAYGYTF; CDR3nt: TGTGCCAGCAGCCAAGATCGAGCGACAGCGGCCTATGGCTACACCTTC
v_gene: TRBV27; abundance: many; j_gene: TRBJ1-3; d_gene: .; CDR3aa: CAIPTRGAKGNTIYF; CDR3nt: TGTGCCATTCCTACCCGGGGGGCGAAGGGAAACACCATATATTTT
v_gene: TRBV3-1; abundance: many; j_gene: TRBJ1-1; d_gene: .; CDR3aa: CASWGHGSYGAFF; CDR3nt: TGTGCCAGCTGGGGACACGGAAGTTACGGAGCTTTCTTT
v_gene: TRBV5-1; abundance: many; j_gene: TRBJ2-7; d_gene: TRBD2; CDR3aa: CASSSGLEPYEQYF; CDR3nt: TGCGCCAGCAGCTCGGGACTAGAACCCTACGAGCAGTACTTC
v_gene: TRBV5-1; abundance: many; j_gene: TRBJ2-2; d_gene: .; CDR3aa: CASSFGGGELFF; CDR3nt: TGCGCCAGCAGCTTTGGCGGCGGGGAGCTGTTTTTT
v_gene: TRBV6-2/TRBV6-3; abundance: .; j_gene: TRBJ1-5; d_gene: .; CDR3aa: CASSLNRSNQPQHF; CDR3nt: TGTGCCAGCAGTTTGAACAGGAGCAATCAGCCCCAGCATTTT
v_gene: TRBV5-1; abundance: many; j_gene: TRBJ2-2; d_gene: TRBD2; CDR3aa: CASSVSGRNTGELFF; CDR3nt: TGCGCCAGCAGCGTTAGCGGGAGGAACACCGGGGAGCTGTTTTTT
v_gene: TRBV5-1; abundance: many; j_gene: TRBJ2-3; d_gene: TRBD2; CDR3aa: CASSWSGRKSDTQYF; CDR3nt: TGCGCCAGCAGCTGGAGCGGGAGAAAATCAGATACGCAGTATTTT
v_gene: TRBV20-1; abundance: many; j_gene: TRBJ2-7; d_gene: TRBD2; CDR3aa: CSARVGTSVYEQYF; CDR3nt: TGCAGTGCTAGAGTTGGGACTAGCGTCTACGAGCAGTACTTC
v_gene: TRBV6-1; abundance: many; j_gene: TRBJ2-3; d_gene: .; CDR3aa: CASSVSAFRGTDTQYF; CDR3nt: TGTGCCAGCAGCGTTAGTGCGTTCCGGGGAACAGATACGCAGTATTTT
v_gene: TRBV7-6; abundance: many; j_gene: TRBJ2-7; d_gene: TRBD1; CDR3aa: CASSSQSPGTGVEQYF; CDR3nt: TGTGCCAGCAGCTCTCAGAGTCCCGGGACAGGGGTCGAGCAGTACTTC
v_gene: TRBV7-9; abundance: medium-sized; j_gene: TRBJ1-2; d_gene: .; CDR3aa: CASSLGEIYGYTF; CDR3nt: TGTGCCAGCAGCTTAGGGGAAATATATGGCTACACCTTC
v_gene: TRBV5-1; abundance: .; j_gene: TRBJ2-3; d_gene: TRBD1; CDR3aa: CASSAQQGSTDTQYF; CDR3nt: TGCGCCAGCAGCGCCCAACAGGGGAGCACAGATACGCAGTATTTT
v_gene: TRBV29-1; abundance: many; j_gene: TRBJ2-2; d_gene: TRBD1; CDR3aa: CSGRDRVDGELFF; CDR3nt: TGCAGCGGCCGGGACAGGGTCGACGGGGAGCTGTTTTTT
v_gene: TRBV12-3/TRBV12-4; abundance: many; j_gene: TRBJ2-2; d_gene: .; CDR3aa: CASSLAQGVTGELFF; CDR3nt: TGTGCCAGCAGTTTGGCGCAGGGTGTCACCGGGGAGCTGTTTTTT
v_gene: TRBV4-1; abundance: many; j_gene: TRBJ2-2; d_gene: .; CDR3aa: CASSQARTATGELFF; CDR3nt: TGCGCCAGCAGCCAAGCCAGGACAGCAACCGGGGAGCTGTTTTTT
v_gene: TRBV5-1; abundance: many; j_gene: TRBJ2-1; d_gene: TRBD2; CDR3aa: CASSLTSGRTQYNEQFF; CDR3nt: TGCGCCAGCAGCCTGACTAGCGGGAGGACCCAATACAATGAGCAGTTCTTC
v_gene: TRBV7-2; abundance: many; j_gene: TRBJ2-1; d_gene: .; CDR3aa: CASSSRGAVYNEQFF; CDR3nt: TGTGCCAGCAGCTCCCGGGGGGCGGTCTACAATGAGCAGTTCTTC
v_gene: TRBV28; abundance: many; j_gene: TRBJ2-7; d_gene: .; CDR3aa: CASSWQAYEQYF; CDR3nt: TGTGCCAGCAGTTGGCAGGCCTACGAGCAGTACTTC
v_gene: TRBV7-9; abundance: many; j_gene: TRBJ2-1; d_gene: .; CDR3aa: CASSPEVGEQFF; CDR3nt: TGTGCCAGCAGCCCAGAGGTGGGAGAGCAGTTCTTC
v_gene: TRBV9; abundance: many; j_gene: TRBJ2-2; d_gene: TRBD2; CDR3aa: CASSAGTSGDGELFF; CDR3nt: TGTGCCAGCAGCGCCGGGACTAGCGGGGACGGGGAGCTGTTTTTT
v_gene: TRBV20-1; abundance: few; j_gene: TRBJ2-7; d_gene: TRBD2; CDR3aa: CSARDKVASGAHEQYF; CDR3nt: TGCAGTGCTAGAGATAAAGTGGCTAGCGGGGCTCACGAGCAGTACTTC
v_gene: TRBV5-1; abundance: many; j_gene: TRBJ2-1; d_gene: .; CDR3aa: CASSPLGVGRGTPREQFF; CDR3nt: TGCGCCAGCAGTCCTTTAGGGGTCGGCAGGGGAACCCCCAGGGAGCAGTTCTTC
v_gene: TRBV29-1; abundance: many; j_gene: TRBJ2-1; d_gene: .; CDR3aa: CSVGGHPTSYNEQFF; CDR3nt: TGCAGCGTTGGCGGTCACCCCACATCCTACAATGAGCAGTTCTTC
v_gene: TRBV10-3; abundance: many; j_gene: TRBJ2-7; d_gene: TRBD1; CDR3aa: CAISEGRGQGPEQYF; CDR3nt: TGTGCCATCAGTGAGGGGAGGGGACAGGGCCCCGAGCAGTACTTC
v_gene: TRBV20-1; abundance: .; j_gene: TRBJ2-2; d_gene: TRBD2; CDR3aa: CSAIAGANTGELFF; CDR3nt: TGCAGTGCTATAGCGGGAGCGAACACCGGGGAGCTGTTTTTT
v_gene: TRBV18; abundance: many; j_gene: TRBJ2-7; d_gene: TRBD2; CDR3aa: CASSPSGRLYEQYF; CDR3nt: TGTGCCAGCTCACCTAGCGGGAGGTTATACGAGCAGTACTTC
v_gene: TRBV6-2/TRBV6-3; abundance: .; j_gene: TRBJ2-5; d_gene: .; CDR3aa: CASSGVKETQYF; CDR3nt: TGTGCCAGCAGTGGGGTTAAAGAGACCCAGTACTTC
v_gene: TRBV29-1; abundance: few; j_gene: TRBJ1-1; d_gene: .; CDR3aa: CSVDVAFF; CDR3nt: TGCAGCGTTGACGTAGCTTTCTTT
v_gene: TRBV28; abundance: .; j_gene: TRBJ2-2; d_gene: .; CDR3aa: CASSRSAATGELFF; CDR3nt: TGTGCCAGCAGTCGCTCGGCGGCGACCGGGGAGCTGTTTTTT
v_gene: TRBV5-1; abundance: many; j_gene: TRBJ2-5; d_gene: TRBD2; CDR3aa: CASSSGAGETQYF; CDR3nt: TGCGCCAGCAGCTCGGGAGCGGGGGAGACCCAGTACTTC
v_gene: TRBV9; abundance: .; j_gene: TRBJ1-1; d_gene: .; CDR3aa: CASSVGRGRDTEAYF; CDR3nt: TGTGCCAGCAGCGTAGGCCGGGGGAGGGATACTGAAGCTTACTTT
v_gene: TRBV7-9; abundance: many; j_gene: TRBJ2-5; d_gene: TRBD2; CDR3aa: CASSLGTSGSSPQYF; CDR3nt: TGTGCCAGCAGCTTAGGGACTAGCGGGAGTTCCCCCCAGTACTTC
v_gene: TRBV20-1; abundance: .; j_gene: TRBJ2-2; d_gene: .; CDR3aa: CSASQWASGELFF; CDR3nt: TGCAGTGCTAGCCAGTGGGCTTCCGGGGAGCTGTTTTTT
v_gene: TRBV6-6; abundance: many; j_gene: TRBJ2-7; d_gene: .; CDR3aa: CASKNPASYEQYF; CDR3nt: TGTGCCAGCAAGAATCCGGCTTCCTACGAGCAGTACTTC
v_gene: TRBV10-3; abundance: .; j_gene: TRBJ2-2; d_gene: .; CDR3aa: CSIIKSNRGAGELFF; CDR3nt: TGTTCCATCATCAAGAGCAATAGGGGCGCCGGGGAGCTGTTTTTT
v_gene: TRBV2; abundance: many; j_gene: TRBJ1-6; d_gene: .; CDR3aa: CASTDPAVGNSPLHF; CDR3nt: TGTGCCAGCACCGACCCCGCAGTCGGGAATTCACCCCTCCACTTT
v_gene: TRBV20-1; abundance: many; j_gene: TRBJ2-7; d_gene: .; CDR3aa: CSARGPGYEQYF; CDR3nt: TGCAGTGCTAGAGGTCCGGGCTACGAGCAGTACTTC
v_gene: TRBV28; abundance: many; j_gene: TRBJ1-2; d_gene: TRBD1; CDR3aa: CASSLGEGQSYGYTF; CDR3nt: TGTGCCAGCAGTCTGGGTGAGGGACAGTCTTATGGCTACACCTTC
v_gene: TRBV20-1; abundance: many; j_gene: TRBJ1-5; d_gene: .; CDR3aa: CSARAPTGNSNQPQHF; CDR3nt: TGCAGTGCTAGAGCTCCGACAGGAAATAGCAATCAGCCCCAGCATTTT
v_gene: TRBV5-1; abundance: many; j_gene: TRBJ2-1; d_gene: TRBD2; CDR3aa: CASSLRLAGGNEQFF; CDR3nt: TGCGCCAGCAGCTTGAGACTAGCGGGAGGCAATGAGCAGTTCTTC
v_gene: TRBV4-2; abundance: medium-sized; j_gene: TRBJ2-2; d_gene: .; CDR3aa: CASSRNGQLNTGELFF; CDR3nt: TGTGCCAGCAGCCGCAACGGACAGCTAAACACCGGGGAGCTGTTTTTT
v_gene: TRBV5-1; abundance: many; j_gene: TRBJ2-7; d_gene: TRBD2; CDR3aa: CASSLGTSGFYEQYF; CDR3nt: TGCGCCAGCAGCTTGGGGACTAGCGGGTTCTACGAGCAGTACTTC
v_gene: TRBV7-9; abundance: many; j_gene: TRBJ1-1; d_gene: .; CDR3aa: CASSSFGAATEAFF; CDR3nt: TGTGCCAGCAGCTCGTTCGGTGCCGCCACTGAAGCTTTCTTT
v_gene: TRBV5-1; abundance: many; j_gene: TRBJ2-6; d_gene: .; CDR3aa: CASSPTGSGANVLTF; CDR3nt: TGCGCCAGCAGCCCGACTGGGTCTGGGGCCAACGTCCTGACTTTC
v_gene: TRBV5-1; abundance: many; j_gene: TRBJ2-7; d_gene: TRBD1; CDR3aa: CASRAGTGRDEQYF; CDR3nt: TGCGCCAGCAGGGCCGGGACAGGGCGCGACGAGCAGTACTTC
v_gene: TRBV6-6; abundance: many; j_gene: TRBJ1-1; d_gene: TRBD1; CDR3aa: CASSYSGTGGARTEAFF; CDR3nt: TGTGCCAGCAGTTACTCGGGGACAGGGGGCGCGAGGACTGAAGCTTTCTTT
v_gene: TRBV29-1; abundance: many; j_gene: TRBJ1-1; d_gene: .; CDR3aa: CSVLPREGTEAFF; CDR3nt: TGCAGCGTTCTCCCTAGGGAGGGGACTGAAGCTTTCTTT
v_gene: TRBV6-1; abundance: few; j_gene: TRBJ2-1; d_gene: TRBD2; CDR3aa: CASSVGLAGSNSYNEQFF; CDR3nt: TGTGCCAGCAGTGTAGGACTAGCGGGCAGTAACTCCTACAATGAGCAGTTCTTC
v_gene: TRBV20-1; abundance: many; j_gene: TRBJ1-1; d_gene: .; CDR3aa: CSASRQNTEAFF; CDR3nt: TGCAGTGCTAGTAGACAGAACACTGAAGCTTTCTTT
v_gene: TRBV2; abundance: many; j_gene: TRBJ2-2; d_gene: TRBD2; CDR3aa: CASSEAPQGLAGRTGELFF; CDR3nt: TGTGCCAGCAGTGAAGCGCCACAGGGACTAGCGGGACGGACCGGGGAGCTGTTTTTT
v_gene: TRBV20-1; abundance: many; j_gene: TRBJ1-1; d_gene: TRBD1; CDR3aa: CSAGQGADTEAFF; CDR3nt: TGCAGTGCCGGACAGGGGGCTGACACTGAAGCTTTCTTT